The rows below give T cell receptor beta chains drawn from one sample of a study of shared clonotypes between healthy human individuals. TCRdb's table, derived via immunoSEQ multiplex PCR, lists solely in-frame clones and lacks some. In the table there are hundreds of thousands of clones, about 74% of which are singletons. The sequenced sample consisted of memory CD4+ T cells sorted from blood. All receptors derive from a woman aged 30 to 39 in good health. Each CDR3 is given with its conserved first and last residue. Fields, in order: J gene, D gene, V gene, clone size, CDR3 DNA, CDR3 protein. D genes are given only for firm matches. Expanded clones get a size class; other rows say once, few or many, or leave the size out.

TRBJ1-1 NA TRBV28 NA TGTGCCAGCAGGGGTCGGCGGGACACTGAAGCTTTCTTT CASRGRRDTEAFF
TRBJ1-3 NA TRBV4-2 NA TGTGCCAGCAGCCAAGGGAACTCTGGAAACACCATATATTTT CASSQGNSGNTIYF
TRBJ2-3 TRBD1 TRBV6-6 NA TGTGCCAGCAACCACAGGGGGCACACAGATACGCAGTATTTT CASNHRGHTDTQYF
TRBJ2-7 TRBD1 TRBV5-1 NA TGCGCCAGCAGCTTGGGCGACAGGGATCGCTACGAGCAGTACTTC CASSLGDRDRYEQYF
TRBJ1-5 NA TRBV6-5 few TGTGCCAGCAAGACTGGACGACAGCCCCAGCATTTT CASKTGRQPQHF
TRBJ2-5 TRBD1 TRBV18 NA TGTGCCAGCTCATCCCCACAGGGGTTGCTGGAGACCCAGTACTTC CASSSPQGLLETQYF
TRBJ2-5 NA TRBV28 NA TGTGCCAGCAGTTCCCCCGCACAAGAGACCCAGTACTTC CASSSPAQETQYF
TRBJ1-1 NA TRBV7-8 NA TGTGCCAGCAGCTTAGCTTCTGGGAGCACTGAAGCTTTCTTT CASSLASGSTEAFF
TRBJ2-3 NA TRBV15 NA TGTGCCACCAGCTCCCGAGCGGGTGGGAGAGATACGCAGTATTTT CATSSRAGGRDTQYF
TRBJ1-5 NA TRBV28 NA TGTGCCAGCAGTTTATTCGCCTCGGGTGGTAATAGCAATCAGCCCCAGCATTTT CASSLFASGGNSNQPQHF
TRBJ2-3 NA TRBV30 NA TGTGCCTGGAGCGTTAGGGATACGCAGTATTTT CAWSVRDTQYF
TRBJ1-4 NA TRBV4-1 NA TGCGCCAGCAGCAGATACCGCCTCGATAATGAAAAACTGTTTTTT CASSRYRLDNEKLFF
TRBJ2-2 TRBD1 TRBV29-1 few TGCAGCGTAGACAGGGGTGGCACCGGGGAGCTGTTTTTT CSVDRGGTGELFF
TRBJ1-2 TRBD1 TRBV27 once TGTGCCAGCAGTAGATCGGGACAGGAAGATGGCTACACCTTC CASSRSGQEDGYTF
TRBJ1-5 NA TRBV28 NA TGTGCCAGCAGTGTGGGGCCCAGGCAGCCCCAGCATTTT CASSVGPRQPQHF
TRBJ2-1 NA TRBV7-8 NA TGTGCCAGCAGCTCCCGGTCTGAGCAGTTCTTC CASSSRSEQFF
TRBJ2-7 TRBD2 TRBV5-1 NA TGCGCCAGCAGCTATGGGACTAGCGGCAACGAGCAGTACTTC CASSYGTSGNEQYF
TRBJ2-5 NA TRBV9 NA TGTGCCAGCAGCGTGAACGGAATTGAGACCCAGTACTTC CASSVNGIETQYF
TRBJ1-3 TRBD1 TRBV4-1 NA TGCGCCAGCAGCCAGAATGACAGGGGGCCTGGAAACACCATATATTTT CASSQNDRGPGNTIYF
TRBJ2-1 TRBD1 TRBV7-2 NA TGTGCCAGCAGCTTAATGGGTCGGACAGGGGGCTACAATGAGCAGTTCTTC CASSLMGRTGGYNEQFF
TRBJ1-4 TRBD1 TRBV7-9 few TGTGCCAGTTCCAGGGGGAGGGATGAAAAACTGTTTTTT CASSRGRDEKLFF
TRBJ2-3 NA TRBV9 NA TGTGCCAGCAGCGTCGGGAGCCGAACAGATACGCAGTATTTT CASSVGSRTDTQYF
TRBJ1-2 NA TRBV6-1 NA TGTGCCAGCATAGGCTCGCACCTAGCTAACTATGGCTACACCTTC CASIGSHLANYGYTF
TRBJ2-7 TRBD1 TRBV6-1 NA TGTGCCAGCAGGCTACTCTTACAGGGGATGTGGGAGCAGTACTTC CASRLLLQGMWEQYF
TRBJ1-1 NA TRBV28 NA TGTGCCAGCGGGGACGGTGAAGCTTTCTTT CASGDGEAFF
TRBJ2-5 NA TRBV2 once TGTGCCAGACAGAGGGCCATCCAAGAGACCCAGTACTTC CARQRAIQETQYF
TRBJ2-7 TRBD2 TRBV11-2 NA TGTGCCAGCAGCGGGGGACTAGCGGGAGGGCCGTACGAGCAGTACTTC CASSGGLAGGPYEQYF
TRBJ1-5 NA TRBV5-6 NA TGTGCCAGCAGCTTTCAGGGTAGCAATCAGCCCCAGCATTTT CASSFQGSNQPQHF
TRBJ2-7 NA TRBV16 NA TGTGCCAGCAGCCCCCCTTTTGTAGCTCCATCCTACGAGCAGTACTTC CASSPPFVAPSYEQYF
TRBJ2-3 TRBD2 TRBV13 once TGTGCCAGCAGTCCTGGACTAGCGGGAGGGTCAGATACGCAGTATTTT CASSPGLAGGSDTQYF
TRBJ2-7 NA TRBV7-9 NA TGTGCCAGCAGCCCCGACGGAAAGTCCTACGAGCAGTACTTC CASSPDGKSYEQYF
TRBJ2-1 TRBD2 TRBV7-2 NA TGTGCCAGCAGCTTCACTAGCGGGGCTTACAATGAGCAGTTCTTC CASSFTSGAYNEQFF
TRBJ2-1 TRBD2 TRBV28 NA TGTGCCAGCAGTTTCAGCCTCACTAGCGGGGCCTACAATGAGCAGTTCTTC CASSFSLTSGAYNEQFF
TRBJ2-1 TRBD2 TRBV7-2 NA TGTGCCAGCAGCTTAGCGGTCTTAGCGGGGGGCAACAATGAGCAGTTCTTC CASSLAVLAGGNNEQFF
TRBJ1-2 NA TRBV28 once TGTGCCAGCAGTCCAGCGGACAGACCATATGGCTACACCTTC CASSPADRPYGYTF
TRBJ2-1 NA TRBV18 NA TGTGCCAGCTCACCGTCCAGGGGGACTTACAATGAGCAGTTCTTC CASSPSRGTYNEQFF
TRBJ1-3 NA TRBV29-1 few TGCAGCGCCCGATGGGAAGGAAACACCATATATTTT CSARWEGNTIYF
TRBJ2-1 NA TRBV7-8 NA TGTGCCAGCAGCTTAAGAGGCGATGAGCAGTTCTTC CASSLRGDEQFF
TRBJ1-2 TRBD1 TRBV5-4 NA TGTGCCAGCAGCCTCGGACAGGGGCTATCCCACCCAGCTAACTATGGCTACACCTTC CASSLGQGLSHPANYGYTF
TRBJ1-3 NA TRBV5-1 few TGCGCCAGCAGCTTAGGGACCTCTGGAAACACCATATATTTT CASSLGTSGNTIYF
TRBJ1-5 NA TRBV7-9 NA TGTGCCAGCAGCCGGCCGAATCAGCCCCAGCATTTT CASSRPNQPQHF
TRBJ1-1 NA TRBV11-1 NA TGTGCCAGCAGCTTAGCCACGGACTTCGAAGCTTTCTTT CASSLATDFEAFF
TRBJ2-3 TRBD2 TRBV7-8 NA TGTGCCAGCAGCTTACGTCGGGAGGCTTCAACGGATACGCAGTATTTT CASSLRREASTDTQYF
TRBJ2-7 NA TRBV27 NA TGTGCCAGCAGTTTATTCCGCGGAACAAAAAGCTACGAGCAGTACTTC CASSLFRGTKSYEQYF
TRBJ1-3 TRBD1 TRBV5-4 NA TGTGCCAGCAGCCAAGCCGTCTTACAGGGGGCTGGAAACACCATATATTTT CASSQAVLQGAGNTIYF
TRBJ1-6 NA TRBV4-1 NA TGCGCCAGCAGCCAAAGGCGGACGAACCTCTTAAATAATTCACCCCTCCACTTT CASSQRRTNLLNNSPLHF
TRBJ2-3 TRBD2 TRBV19 NA TGTGCCTCTGCCCCGGGGGGGTCTAGCGGGAGAACAGATACGCAGTATTTT CASAPGGSSGRTDTQYF
TRBJ2-5 NA TRBV15 few TGTGCCACCAGCAGAGAAGCAGTTCAAGAGACCCAGTACTTC CATSREAVQETQYF
TRBJ1-3 NA TRBV10-1 NA TGCGCCAGCTCAAACGGGGAGGCGTATGGAAACACCATATATTTT CASSNGEAYGNTIYF
TRBJ1-3 TRBD1 TRBV7-9 NA TGTGCCAGCAGCTTCCGGGACAGGGGCCCCTCTGGAAACACCATATATTTT CASSFRDRGPSGNTIYF